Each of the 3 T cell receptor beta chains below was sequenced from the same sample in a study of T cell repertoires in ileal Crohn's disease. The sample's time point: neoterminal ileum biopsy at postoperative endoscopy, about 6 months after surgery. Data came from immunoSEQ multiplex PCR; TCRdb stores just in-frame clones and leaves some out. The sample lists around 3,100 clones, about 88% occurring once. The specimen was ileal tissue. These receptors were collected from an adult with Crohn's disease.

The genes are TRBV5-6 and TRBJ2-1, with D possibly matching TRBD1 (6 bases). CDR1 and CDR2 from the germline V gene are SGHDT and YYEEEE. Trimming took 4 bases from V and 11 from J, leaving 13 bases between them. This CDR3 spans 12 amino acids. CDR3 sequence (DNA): TGTGCCAGCAGCCGACCAGACAGGCAGCAGTTCTTC. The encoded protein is CASSRPDRQQFF.

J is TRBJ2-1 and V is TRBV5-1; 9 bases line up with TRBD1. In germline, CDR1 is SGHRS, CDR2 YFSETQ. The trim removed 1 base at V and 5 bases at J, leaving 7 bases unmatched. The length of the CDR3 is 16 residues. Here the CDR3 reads CASSLIPGQGHNEQFF. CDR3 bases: TGCGCCAGCAGCTTGATCCCGGGACAGGGACACAATGAGCAGTTCTTC.

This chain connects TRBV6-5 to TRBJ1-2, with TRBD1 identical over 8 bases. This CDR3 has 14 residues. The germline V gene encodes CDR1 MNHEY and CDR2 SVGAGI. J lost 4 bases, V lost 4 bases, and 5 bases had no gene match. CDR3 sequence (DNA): TGTGCCAGCAGTTCAGGGGGCACGGGCTATGGCTACACCTTC. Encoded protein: CASSSGGTGYGYTF.